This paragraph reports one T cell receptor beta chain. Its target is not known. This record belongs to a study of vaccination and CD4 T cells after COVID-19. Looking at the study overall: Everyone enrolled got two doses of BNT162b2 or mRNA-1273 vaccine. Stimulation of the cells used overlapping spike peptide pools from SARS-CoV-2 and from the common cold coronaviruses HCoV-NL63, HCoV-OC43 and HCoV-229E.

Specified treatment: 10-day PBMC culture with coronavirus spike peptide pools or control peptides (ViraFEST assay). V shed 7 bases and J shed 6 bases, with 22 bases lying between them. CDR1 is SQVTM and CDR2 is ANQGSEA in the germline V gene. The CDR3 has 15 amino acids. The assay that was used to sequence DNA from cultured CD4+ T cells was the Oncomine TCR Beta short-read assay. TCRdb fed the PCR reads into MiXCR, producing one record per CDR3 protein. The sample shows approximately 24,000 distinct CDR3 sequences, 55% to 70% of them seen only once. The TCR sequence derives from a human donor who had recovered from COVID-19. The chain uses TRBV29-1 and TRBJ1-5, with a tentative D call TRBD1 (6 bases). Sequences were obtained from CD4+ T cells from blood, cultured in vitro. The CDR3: CSAILTGPGGQPQHF. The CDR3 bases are TGCAGCGCTATTCTGACAGGCCCCGGAGGTCAGCCCCAGCATTTT.